These 5 T cell receptor beta chains originate from one sample sequenced in a study of T cells in Graves' hyperthyroidism and ophthalmopathy (dated by TCRdb to between 2018 and 2021). Library prep was done by multiplex PCR. The sequencer listed for this sample is Illumina HiSeq 2000. Amplification of TCR beta CDR3 regions was carried out from RNA transcripts. The first round of RT-PCR for the TCR CDR3 was performed with the HTBI primer set and the Qiagen OneStep RT-PCR kit. The public reads were run again by TCRdb, first through fastp at Q25 and then through MiXCR, and only productive beta chains were kept. One record per CDR3 amino acid sequence lists the most common genes and DNA. This sample lists a few hundred thousand distinct CDR3 sequences; around 16% were detected once. About a quarter of the sample is held by the ten biggest clonotypes. The sample comprised blood. These receptors all come from a woman younger than 35 with Graves' hyperthyroidism that later progressed to Graves' ophthalmopathy.

This clonotype was picked up many times. The V and J genes are TRBV12-3 or TRBV12-4 and TRBJ1-5, with no clear D. The CDR3 loop spans 13 amino acids. Trimming took 5 bases from V and 7 from J, leaving 12 bases between them. The CDR3 DNA follows: TGTGCCAGCAGTCTCGAAGGCGGGCAGCCCCAGCATTTT. It is translated as CASSLEGGQPQHF.

The table lists this clonotype with many counts. The chain combines TRBV3-1 with TRBJ2-7, with 8 bases matching TRBD1. CDR3 length: 14 residues. Unmatched junction bases numbered 5, after V lost 3 bases and J lost 4 bases. From germline, CDR1 is LGHDT and CDR2 YNNKEL (reference sequence). The CDR3: CASSQRDRYYEQYF. CDR3 nucleotide sequence: TGTGCCAGCAGCCAGCGGGACAGGTATTACGAGCAGTACTTC.

This clonotype has ten or more counts. The chain employs TRBV30 and TRBJ2-3, with D tentatively TRBD2 (6 bases). Trimming removed 1 base at V and 0 bases at J, with 8 bases between. Germline V CDR1 and CDR2: GTSNPN, SVGIG (reference sequence). The CDR3 spans 14 residues. The CDR3 region is CAWSAGTSTDTQYF. In nucleotides, the CDR3 is TGTGCCTGGAGTGCTGGGACTAGCACAGATACGCAGTATTTT.

CDR3 bases: TGCGCCAGCAGCTTGATTCCAGCGGAAAGGCCCTACGAGCAGTACTTC. This sequence encodes CASSLIPAERPYEQYF. The chain uses TRBV5-1 and TRBJ2-7, with a weak D call TRBD2 (5 bases). Trimming took 1 base from V and 2 from J, leaving 16 bases between them. The CDR3 extends over 16 amino acids. Germline loops: CDR1 SGHRS, CDR2 YFSETQ.

In its sample, this clonotype was seen many times. V is TRBV28 and J is TRBJ2-7; D remains unclear. The length of the CDR3 is 15 residues. V was shortened by 3 bases and J by 1 base, with 13 bases between the two germline ends. Germline CDR1 reads MDHEN; CDR2 reads SYDVKM. The CDR3 coding sequence is TGTGCCAGCAGTTTTTGGTCTAAGGCTTCCTACGAGCAGTACTTC. Protein product: CASSFWSKASYEQYF.